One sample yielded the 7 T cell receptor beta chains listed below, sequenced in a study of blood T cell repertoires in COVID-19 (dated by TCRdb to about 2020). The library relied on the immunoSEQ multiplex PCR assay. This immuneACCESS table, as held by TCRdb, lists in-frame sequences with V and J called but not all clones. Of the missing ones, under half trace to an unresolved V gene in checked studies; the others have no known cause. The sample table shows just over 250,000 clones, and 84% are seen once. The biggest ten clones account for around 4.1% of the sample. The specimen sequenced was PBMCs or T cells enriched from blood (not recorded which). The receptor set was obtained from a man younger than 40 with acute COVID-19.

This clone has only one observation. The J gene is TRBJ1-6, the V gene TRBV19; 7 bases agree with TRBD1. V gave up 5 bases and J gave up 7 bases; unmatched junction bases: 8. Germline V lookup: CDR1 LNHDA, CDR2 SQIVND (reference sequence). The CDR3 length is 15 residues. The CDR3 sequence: CASSVRQGQNSPLHF. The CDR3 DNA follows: TGTGCCAGTAGTGTTCGACAGGGACAGAATTCACCCCTCCACTTT. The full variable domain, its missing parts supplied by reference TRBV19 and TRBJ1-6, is DGGITQSPKYLFRKEGQNVTLSCEQNLNHDAMYWYRQDPGQGLRLIYYSQIVNDFQKGDIAEGYSVSREKKESFPLTVTSAQKNPTAFYLCASSVRQGQNSPLHFGNGTRLTVT.

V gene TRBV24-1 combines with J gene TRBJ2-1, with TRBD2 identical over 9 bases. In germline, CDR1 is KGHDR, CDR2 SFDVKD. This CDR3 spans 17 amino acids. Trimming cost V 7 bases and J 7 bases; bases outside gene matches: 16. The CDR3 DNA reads TGTGCCACCAGCGGGGGTCCGACTAGCGGCCTTAGGAATGAGCAGTTCTTC. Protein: CATSGGPTSGLRNEQFF.

In DNA form, the CDR3 reads TGTGCCAGCAGCCCCAACGACAGGGTGGGGGATACGCAGTATTTT. Protein: CASSPNDRVGDTQYF. This sequence joins TRBV6-2 or TRBV6-3 and TRBJ2-3, with TRBD1 matching 7 bases. The germline gives CDR1 MNHEY, CDR2 SVGEGT. The CDR3 totals 15 residues. The trim removed 6 bases at V and 6 bases at J, leaving 12 bases unmatched.

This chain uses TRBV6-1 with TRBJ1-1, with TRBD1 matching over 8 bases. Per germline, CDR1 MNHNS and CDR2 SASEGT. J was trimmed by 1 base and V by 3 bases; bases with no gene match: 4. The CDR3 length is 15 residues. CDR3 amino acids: CASSDGTGGNTEAFF. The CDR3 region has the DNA TGTGCCAGCAGTGACGGGACAGGAGGGAACACTGAAGCTTTCTTT.

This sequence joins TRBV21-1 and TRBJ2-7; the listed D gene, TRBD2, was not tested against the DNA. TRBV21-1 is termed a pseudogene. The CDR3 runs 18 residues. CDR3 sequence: CASSTKLGSVSTVEEQYV. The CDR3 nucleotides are TGTGCCAGCAGCACTAAGCTTGGTTCGGTTAGCACTGTTGAAGAGCAGTACGTC.

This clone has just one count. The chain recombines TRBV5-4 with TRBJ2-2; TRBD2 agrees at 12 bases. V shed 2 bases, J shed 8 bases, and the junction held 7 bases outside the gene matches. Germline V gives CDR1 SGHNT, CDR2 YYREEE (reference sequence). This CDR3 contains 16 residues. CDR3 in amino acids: CASSLDGLAGRGELFF. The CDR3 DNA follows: TGTGCCAGCAGCTTAGACGGACTAGCGGGGAGAGGGGAGCTGTTTTTT. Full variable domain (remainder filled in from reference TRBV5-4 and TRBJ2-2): ETGVTQSPTHLIKTRGQQVTLRCSSQSGHNTVSWYQQALGQGPQFIFQYYREEENGRGNFPPRFSGLQFPNYSSELNVNALELDDSALYLCASSLDGLAGRGELFFGEGSRLTVL.

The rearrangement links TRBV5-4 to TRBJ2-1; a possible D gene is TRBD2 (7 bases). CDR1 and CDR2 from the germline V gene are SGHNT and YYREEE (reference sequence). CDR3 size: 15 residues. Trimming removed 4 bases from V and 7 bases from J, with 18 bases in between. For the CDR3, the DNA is TGTGCCAGCAGCCCCCCAGGAGGGGGAGGGAATGAGCAGTTCTTC. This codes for CASSPPGGGGNEQFF.